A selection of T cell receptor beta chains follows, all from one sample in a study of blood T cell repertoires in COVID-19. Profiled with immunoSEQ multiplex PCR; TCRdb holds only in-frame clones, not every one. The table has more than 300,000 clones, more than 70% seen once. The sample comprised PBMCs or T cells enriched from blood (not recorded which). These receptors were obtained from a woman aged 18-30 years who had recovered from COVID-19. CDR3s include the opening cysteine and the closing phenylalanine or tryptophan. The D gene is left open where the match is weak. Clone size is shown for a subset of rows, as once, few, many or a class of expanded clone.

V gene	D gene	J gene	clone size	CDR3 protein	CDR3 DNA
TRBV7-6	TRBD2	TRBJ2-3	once	CASSLAGGGDGDTQYF	TGTGCCAGCAGCTTAGCGGGCGGGGGGGATGGAGATACGCAGTATTTT
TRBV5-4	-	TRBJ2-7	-	CASSFNGGAYAYEQYF	TGTGCCAGCAGCTTCAATGGGGGGGCGTATGCCTACGAGCAGTACTTC
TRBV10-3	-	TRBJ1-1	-	CAISEISTGVYTEAFF	TGTGCCATCAGTGAGATCTCGACAGGTGTGTACACTGAAGCTTTCTTT
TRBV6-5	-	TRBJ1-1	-	CASSLVTGPTEAFF	TGTGCCAGCAGCCTAGTAACAGGACCCACTGAAGCTTTCTTT
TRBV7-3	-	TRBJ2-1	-	CASSLNPEKREQFF	TGTGCCAGCAGCTTAAATCCGGAGAAGCGTGAGCAGTTCTTC
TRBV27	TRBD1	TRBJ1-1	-	CASSFRGRTDTEAFF	TGTGCCAGCAGTTTCAGGGGGCGCACGGACACTGAAGCTTTCTTT
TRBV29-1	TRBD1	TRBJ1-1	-	CSVGSRVQGRGNTEAFF	TGCAGCGTTGGCTCGAGAGTACAGGGGCGGGGGAACACTGAAGCTTTCTTT
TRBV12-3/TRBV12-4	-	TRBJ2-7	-	CASNSPTYEQYF	TGTGCCAGCAACTCCCCTACCTACGAGCAGTACTTC
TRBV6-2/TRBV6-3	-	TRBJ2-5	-	CASSPNDRLVKETQYF	TGTGCCAGCAGCCCTAATGACAGACTAGTCAAGGAGACCCAGTACTTC
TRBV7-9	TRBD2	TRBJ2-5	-	CASSYGLAGGTQYF	TGTGCCAGCAGCTACGGACTAGCGGGGGGGACCCAGTACTTC
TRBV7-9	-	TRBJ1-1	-	CASTPADTEAFF	TGTGCCAGCACCCCCGCGGACACTGAAGCTTTCTTT
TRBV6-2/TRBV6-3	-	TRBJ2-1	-	CASSYSVEGHEQFF	TGTGCCAGCAGTTATAGCGTGGAGGGTCATGAGCAGTTCTTC
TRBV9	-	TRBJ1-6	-	CASSAQGAQESPLHF	TGTGCCAGCAGCGCACAGGGTGCCCAAGAATCACCCCTCCACTTT
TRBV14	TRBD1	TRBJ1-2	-	CASSQATGLDYGYTF	TGTGCCAGCAGCCAAGCGACAGGGCTAGACTATGGCTACACCTTC
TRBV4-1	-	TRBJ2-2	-	CASSLVTGELFF	TGCGCCAGCAGCCTCGTCACCGGGGAGCTGTTTTTT
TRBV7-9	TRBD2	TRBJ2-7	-	CASSLIGLAGTAYEQYF	TGTGCCAGCAGCTTAATCGGACTAGCGGGGACAGCCTACGAGCAGTACTTC
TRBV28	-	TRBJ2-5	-	CASSILKETQYF	TGTGCCAGCAGCATACTGAAGGAGACCCAGTACTTC
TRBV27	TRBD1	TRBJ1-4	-	CASRQGTNEKLFF	TGTGCCAGCAGACAGGGGACTAATGAAAAACTGTTTTTT
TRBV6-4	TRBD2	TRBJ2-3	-	CASSEASGAMDTQYF	TGTGCCAGCAGTGAGGCTAGCGGGGCTATGGATACGCAGTATTTT
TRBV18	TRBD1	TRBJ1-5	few	CASSPPGTGNQPQHF	TGTGCCAGCTCACCACCGGGGACAGGGAATCAGCCCCAGCATTTT
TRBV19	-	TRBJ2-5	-	CASSSSETQYF	TGTGCCAGTAGCTCCTCGGAGACCCAGTACTTC
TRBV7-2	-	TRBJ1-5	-	CASSFRDDQPQHF	TGTGCCAGCAGCTTCAGGGATGATCAGCCCCAGCATTTT
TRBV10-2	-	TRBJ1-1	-	CASSDGIYTEAFF	TGCGCCAGCAGTGACGGGATTTACACTGAAGCTTTCTTT
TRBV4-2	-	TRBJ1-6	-	CASSQDRVAALSSALHF	TGTGCCAGCAGCCAAGATCGAGTAGCGGCGCTATCATCCGCCCTCCACTTT
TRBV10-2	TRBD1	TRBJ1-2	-	CASSESDGTGGYGYTF	TGCGCCAGCAGTGAGTCGGACGGGACAGGGGGCTATGGCTACACCTTC
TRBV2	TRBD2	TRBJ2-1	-	CASSVAGGQVNEQFF	TGTGCCAGCAGTGTCGCGGGGGGGCAAGTGAATGAGCAGTTCTTC
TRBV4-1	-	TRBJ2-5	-	CASSQLALPPETQYF	TGCGCCAGCAGCCAACTAGCGCTTCCTCCCGAGACCCAGTACTTC
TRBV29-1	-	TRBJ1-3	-	CSVEPDGGGNTIYF	TGCAGCGTAGAACCGGACGGAGGAGGAAACACCATATATTTT
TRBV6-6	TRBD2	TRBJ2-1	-	CASRDSGGGLSDEQFF	TGTGCCAGCAGGGATAGCGGGGGAGGACTATCCGATGAGCAGTTCTTC
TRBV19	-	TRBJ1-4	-	CASSILGGLNEKLFF	TGTGCCAGTAGTATCTTAGGAGGGTTGAATGAAAAACTGTTTTTT
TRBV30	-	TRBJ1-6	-	CAWSPNPPGSSYNSPLHF	TGTGCCTGGAGCCCGAATCCACCCGGGAGCTCCTATAATTCACCCCTCCACTTT
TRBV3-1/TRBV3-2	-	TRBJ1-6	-	CASSQEGTYGSPLHF	TGTGCCAGCAGCCAAGAGGGGACATACGGTTCACCCCTCCACTTT
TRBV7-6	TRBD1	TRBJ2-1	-	CASSLEGQESSYNEQFF	TGTGCCAGCAGCTTAGAGGGACAGGAGAGCTCCTACAATGAGCAGTTCTTC
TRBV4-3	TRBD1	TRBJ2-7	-	CASSQGAGGPYEQYF	TGCGCCAGCAGCCAAGGGGCAGGGGGCCCCTACGAGCAGTACTTC
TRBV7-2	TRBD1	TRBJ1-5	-	CASSLWGMEGAFQPQHF	TGTGCCAGCAGCTTATGGGGAATGGAGGGGGCATTTCAGCCCCAGCATTTT
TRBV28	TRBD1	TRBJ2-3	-	CASIVKALGQDKLDTQYF	TGTGCCAGCATCGTCAAGGCCCTGGGACAGGACAAACTGGATACGCAGTATTTT
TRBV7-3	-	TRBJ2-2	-	CASQNSGPGELFF	TGTGCCAGCCAGAACTCGGGTCCCGGGGAGCTGTTTTTT
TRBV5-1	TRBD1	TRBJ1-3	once	CASSPKQGILGNTIYF	TGCGCCAGCAGCCCGAAACAGGGGATTCTTGGAAACACCATATATTTT
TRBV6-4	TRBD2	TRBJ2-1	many	CASSETGGHNEQFF	TGTGCCAGCAGTGAGACGGGGGGACACAATGAGCAGTTCTTC
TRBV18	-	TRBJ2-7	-	CASSPRILSGGGDPYEQYF	TGTGCCAGCTCACCAAGGATTTTATCGGGGGGCGGCGACCCCTACGAGCAGTACTTC
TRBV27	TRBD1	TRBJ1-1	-	CASSINDRVTEAFF	TGTGCCAGCAGTATCAACGACAGGGTCACTGAAGCTTTCTTT
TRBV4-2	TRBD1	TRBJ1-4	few	CASSHPTGGYEKLFF	TGTGCCAGCAGCCACCCGACAGGGGGTTATGAAAAACTGTTTTTT
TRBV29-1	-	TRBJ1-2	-	CSVLGRAYGYTF	TGCAGCGTCCTAGGGAGGGCCTATGGCTACACCTTC
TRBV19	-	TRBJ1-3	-	CASSMSRGGNTIYF	TGTGCCAGTAGTATGTCCAGGGGAGGAAACACCATATATTTT
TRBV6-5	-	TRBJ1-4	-	CASKTGIPNEKLFF	TGTGCCAGCAAAACGGGGATCCCTAATGAAAAACTGTTTTTT
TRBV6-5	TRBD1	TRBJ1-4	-	CASSPDRAGEKLFF	TGTGCCAGCAGCCCGGACAGGGCGGGGGAAAAACTGTTTTTT
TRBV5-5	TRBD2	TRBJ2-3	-	CASSSTSGGPDTQYF	TGTGCCAGCAGCTCGACTAGCGGGGGGCCCGATACGCAGTATTTT
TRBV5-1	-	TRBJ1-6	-	CASSYQGASPLHF	TGCGCCAGCAGCTATCAGGGTGCGTCACCCCTCCACTTT
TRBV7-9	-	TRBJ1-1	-	CASSLRGAVTEAFF	TGTGCCAGCAGCTTACGTGGGGCGGTCACTGAAGCTTTCTTT
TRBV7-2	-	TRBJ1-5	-	CASSPRTAEVPQHF	TGTGCCAGCAGCCCTCGGACAGCAGAAGTGCCCCAGCATTTT
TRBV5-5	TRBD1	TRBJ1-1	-	CASSLGLLQGLNTEAFF	TGTGCCAGCAGCTTGGGCCTCCTACAGGGGCTGAACACTGAAGCTTTCTTT
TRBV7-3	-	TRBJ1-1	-	CASSPGGSVNTEAFF	TGTGCCAGCAGCCCCGGGGGGTCTGTGAACACTGAAGCTTTCTTT
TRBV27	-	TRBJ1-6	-	CASSLGPDASPLHF	TGTGCCAGCAGTTTGGGCCCTGACGCGTCACCCCTCCACTTT
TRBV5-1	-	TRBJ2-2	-	CASSLAKGSGQTGELFF	TGCGCCAGCAGCTTGGCCAAAGGAAGCGGGCAGACCGGGGAGCTGTTTTTT
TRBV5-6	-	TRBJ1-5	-	CASSHGWEVQPQHF	TGTGCCAGCAGCCATGGGTGGGAGGTTCAGCCCCAGCATTTT
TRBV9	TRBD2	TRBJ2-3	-	CASSDPTGGDTQYF	TGTGCCAGCAGCGACCCCACGGGAGGAGATACGCAGTATTTT